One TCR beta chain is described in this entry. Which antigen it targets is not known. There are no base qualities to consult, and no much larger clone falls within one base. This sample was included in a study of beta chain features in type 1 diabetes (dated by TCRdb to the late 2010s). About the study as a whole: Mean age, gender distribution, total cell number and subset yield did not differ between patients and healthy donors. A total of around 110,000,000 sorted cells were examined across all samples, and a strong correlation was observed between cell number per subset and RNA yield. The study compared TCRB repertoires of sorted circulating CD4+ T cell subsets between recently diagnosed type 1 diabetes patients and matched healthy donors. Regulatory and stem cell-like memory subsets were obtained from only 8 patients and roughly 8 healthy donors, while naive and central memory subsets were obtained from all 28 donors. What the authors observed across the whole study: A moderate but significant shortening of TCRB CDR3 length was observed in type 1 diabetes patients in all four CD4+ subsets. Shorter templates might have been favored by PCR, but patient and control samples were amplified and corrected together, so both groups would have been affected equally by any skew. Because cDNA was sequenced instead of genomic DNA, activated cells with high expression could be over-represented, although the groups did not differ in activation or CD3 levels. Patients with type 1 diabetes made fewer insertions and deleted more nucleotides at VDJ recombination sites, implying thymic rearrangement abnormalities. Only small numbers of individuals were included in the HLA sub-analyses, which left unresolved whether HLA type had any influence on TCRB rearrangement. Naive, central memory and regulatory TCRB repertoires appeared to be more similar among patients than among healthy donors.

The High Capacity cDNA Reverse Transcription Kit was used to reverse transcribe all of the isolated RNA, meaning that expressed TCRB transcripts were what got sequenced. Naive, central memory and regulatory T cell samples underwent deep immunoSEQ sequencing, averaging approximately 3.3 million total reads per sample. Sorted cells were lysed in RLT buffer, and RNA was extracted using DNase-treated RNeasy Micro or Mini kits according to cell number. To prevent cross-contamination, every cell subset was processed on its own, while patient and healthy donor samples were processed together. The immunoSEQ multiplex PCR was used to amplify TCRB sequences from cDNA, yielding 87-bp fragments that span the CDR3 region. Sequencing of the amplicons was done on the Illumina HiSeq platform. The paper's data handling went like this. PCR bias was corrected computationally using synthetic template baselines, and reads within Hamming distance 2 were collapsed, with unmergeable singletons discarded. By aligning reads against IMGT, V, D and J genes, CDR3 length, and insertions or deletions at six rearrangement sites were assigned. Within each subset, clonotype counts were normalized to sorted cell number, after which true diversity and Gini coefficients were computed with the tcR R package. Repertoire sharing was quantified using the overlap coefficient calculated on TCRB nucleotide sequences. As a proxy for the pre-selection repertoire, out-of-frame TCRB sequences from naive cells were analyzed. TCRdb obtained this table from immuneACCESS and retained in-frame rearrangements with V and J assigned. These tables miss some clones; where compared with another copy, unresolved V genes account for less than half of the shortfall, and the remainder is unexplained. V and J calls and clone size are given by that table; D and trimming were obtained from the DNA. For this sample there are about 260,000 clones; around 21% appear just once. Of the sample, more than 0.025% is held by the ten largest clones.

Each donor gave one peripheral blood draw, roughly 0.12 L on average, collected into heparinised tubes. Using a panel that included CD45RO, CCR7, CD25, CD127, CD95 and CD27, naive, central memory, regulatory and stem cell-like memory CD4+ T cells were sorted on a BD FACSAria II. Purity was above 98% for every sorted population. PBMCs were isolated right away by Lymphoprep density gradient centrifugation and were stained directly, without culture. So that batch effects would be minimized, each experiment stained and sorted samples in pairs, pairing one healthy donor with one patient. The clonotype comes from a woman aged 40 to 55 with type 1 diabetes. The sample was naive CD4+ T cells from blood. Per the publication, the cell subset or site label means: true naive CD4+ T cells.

DNA sequence: TGTGCCAGCTCCGGATCCGGGACTGAGATATCCGAGCAGTACTTC. It translates to CASSGSGTEISEQYF. The chain uses TRBV9 and TRBJ2-7; the D region possibly corresponds to TRBD2 (6 bases align). Its CDR3 holds 15 amino acids, cysteine through phenylalanine. Only the CDR3 region is kept as DNA, spanning 45 bases read in frame from base 1. CDR1 and CDR2, looked up from the germline V gene, are SGDLS and YYNGEE. Relative to germline, V is 7 bases shorter and J is 6 bases shorter, with 23 bases between their ends.